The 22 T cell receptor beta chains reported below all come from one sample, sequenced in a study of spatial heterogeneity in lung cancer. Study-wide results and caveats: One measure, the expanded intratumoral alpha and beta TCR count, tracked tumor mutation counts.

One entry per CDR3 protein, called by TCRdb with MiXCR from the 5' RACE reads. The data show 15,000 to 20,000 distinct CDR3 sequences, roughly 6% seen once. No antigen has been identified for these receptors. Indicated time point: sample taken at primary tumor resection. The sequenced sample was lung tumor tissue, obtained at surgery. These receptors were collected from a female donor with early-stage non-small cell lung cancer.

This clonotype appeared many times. The CDR3 sequence is CASSKRQGAGYTEAFF. The CDR3 coding sequence is TGTGCCAGCAGCAAGCGACAGGGGGCGGGGTACACTGAAGCTTTCTTT. This rearrangement joins TRBV7-2 to TRBJ1-1; 10 bases line up with TRBD1. V lost 5 bases to trimming and J lost 3 bases; unmatched junction nucleotides: 9. CDR3 length equals 16 residues. In germline, CDR1 is SGHTA, CDR2 FQGNSA. Looking up the rest from reference TRBV7-2 and TRBJ1-1 gives the full variable domain: GAGVSQSPSNKVTEKGKDVELRCDPISGHTALYWYRQSLGQGLEFLIYFQGNSAPDKSGLPSDRFSAERTGGSVSTLTIQRTQQEDSAVYLCASSKRQGAGYTEAFFGQGTRLTVV.

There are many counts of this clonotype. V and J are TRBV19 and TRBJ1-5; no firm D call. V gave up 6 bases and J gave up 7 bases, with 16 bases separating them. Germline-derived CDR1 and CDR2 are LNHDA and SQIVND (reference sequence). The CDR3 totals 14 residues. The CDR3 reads CASSHVRSGQPQHF. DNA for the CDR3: TGTGCCAGTAGCCACGTTAGGTCTGGGCAGCCCCAGCATTTT. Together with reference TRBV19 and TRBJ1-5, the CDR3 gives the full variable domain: DGGITQSPKYLFRKEGQNVTLSCEQNLNHDAMYWYRQDPGQGLRLIYYSQIVNDFQKGDIAEGYSVSREKKESFPLTVTSAQKNPTAFYLCASSHVRSGQPQHFGDGTRLSIL.

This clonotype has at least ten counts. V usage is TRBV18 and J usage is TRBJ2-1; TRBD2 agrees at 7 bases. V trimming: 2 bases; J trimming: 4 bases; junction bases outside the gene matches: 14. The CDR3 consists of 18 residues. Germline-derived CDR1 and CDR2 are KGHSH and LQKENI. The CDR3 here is CASSPSNQGWGLYNEQFF. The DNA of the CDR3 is TGTGCCAGCTCACCATCTAACCAGGGTTGGGGACTATACAATGAGCAGTTCTTC.

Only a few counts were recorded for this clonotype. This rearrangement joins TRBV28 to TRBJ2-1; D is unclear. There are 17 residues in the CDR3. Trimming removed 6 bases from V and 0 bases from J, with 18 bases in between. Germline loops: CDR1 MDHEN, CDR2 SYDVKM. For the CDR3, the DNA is TGTGCCAGCAGCCCCACTTGGAGATTCCGCTCCTACAATGAGCAGTTCTTC. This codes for CASSPTWRFRSYNEQFF.

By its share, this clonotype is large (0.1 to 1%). CDR3: CASSLVGGNSEKLFF. Here the CDR3 DNA reads TGTGCCAGCAGCTTAGTGGGGGGCAATAGTGAAAAACTGTTTTTT. V and J are TRBV7-6 and TRBJ1-4; tentative D call: TRBD1 (6 bases). CDR1 is SGHVS, CDR2 FNYEAQ, per germline. Trimming shortened V by 1 base and J by 7 bases, and 13 bases separated the two germline ends. The CDR3 spans 15 residues.

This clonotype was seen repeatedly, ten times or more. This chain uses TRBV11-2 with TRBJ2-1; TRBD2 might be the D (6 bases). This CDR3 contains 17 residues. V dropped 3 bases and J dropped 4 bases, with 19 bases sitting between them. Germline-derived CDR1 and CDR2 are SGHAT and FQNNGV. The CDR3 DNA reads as TGTGCCAGCAGCTTGGGACTCAGGGTCTCGGGATACAATGAGCAGTTCTTC. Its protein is CASSLGLRVSGYNEQFF.

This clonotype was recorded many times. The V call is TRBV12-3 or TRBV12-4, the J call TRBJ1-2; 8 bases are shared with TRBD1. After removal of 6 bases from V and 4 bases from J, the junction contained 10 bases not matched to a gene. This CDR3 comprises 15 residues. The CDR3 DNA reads TGTGCCAGCAGCGGGGACAGGCTCACGTCCTATGGCTACACCTTC. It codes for CASSGDRLTSYGYTF.

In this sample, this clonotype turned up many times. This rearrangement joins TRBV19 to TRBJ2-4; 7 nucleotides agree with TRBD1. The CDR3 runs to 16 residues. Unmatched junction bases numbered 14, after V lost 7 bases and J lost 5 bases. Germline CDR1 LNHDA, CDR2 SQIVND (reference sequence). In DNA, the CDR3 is TGTGCCAGTACCCCCCCGTGGCCGCAGGGGGAAAACATTCAGTACTTC. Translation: CASTPPWPQGENIQYF.

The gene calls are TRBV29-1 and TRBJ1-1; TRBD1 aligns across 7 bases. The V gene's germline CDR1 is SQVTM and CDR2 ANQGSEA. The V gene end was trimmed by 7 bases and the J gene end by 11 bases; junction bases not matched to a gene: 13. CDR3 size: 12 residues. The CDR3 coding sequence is TGCAGCGCCTTTAGCCAGGGGGTTGGTGCTTTCTTT. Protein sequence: CSAFSQGVGAFF. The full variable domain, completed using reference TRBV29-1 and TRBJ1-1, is SAVISQKPSRDICQRGTSLTIQCQVDSQVTMMFWYRQQPGQSLTLIATANQGSEATYESGFVIDKFPISRPNLTFSTLTVSNMSPEDSSIYLCSAFSQGVGAFFGQGTRLTVV.

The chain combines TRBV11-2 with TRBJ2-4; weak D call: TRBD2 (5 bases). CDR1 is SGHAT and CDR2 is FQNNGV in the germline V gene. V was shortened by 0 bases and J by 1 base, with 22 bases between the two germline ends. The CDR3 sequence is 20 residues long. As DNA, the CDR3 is TGTGCCAGCAGCTTAGATCTGGTGGTGCTAGCCAGTGGGGCCAAAAACATTCAGTACTTC. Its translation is CASSLDLVVLASGAKNIQYF.

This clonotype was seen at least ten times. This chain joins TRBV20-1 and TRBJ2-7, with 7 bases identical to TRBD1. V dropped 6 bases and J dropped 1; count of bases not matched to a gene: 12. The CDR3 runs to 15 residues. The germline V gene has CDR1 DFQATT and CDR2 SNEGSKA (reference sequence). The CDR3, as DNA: TGCAGTGCGAATTCTCCGGGACAGAGGTCCTACGAGCAGTACTTC. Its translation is CSANSPGQRSYEQYF.

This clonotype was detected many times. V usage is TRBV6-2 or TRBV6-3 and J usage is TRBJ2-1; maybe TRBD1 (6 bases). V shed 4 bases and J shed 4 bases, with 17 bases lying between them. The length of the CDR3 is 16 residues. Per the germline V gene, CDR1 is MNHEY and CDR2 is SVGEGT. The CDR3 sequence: CASSFLGTRLYNEQFF. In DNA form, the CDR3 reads TGTGCCAGCAGTTTCTTAGGGACACGACTTTACAATGAGCAGTTCTTC.

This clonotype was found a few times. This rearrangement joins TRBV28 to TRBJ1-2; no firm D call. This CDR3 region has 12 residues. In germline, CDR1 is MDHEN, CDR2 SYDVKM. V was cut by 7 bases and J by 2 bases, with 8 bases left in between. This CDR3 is CASKVLNYGYTF. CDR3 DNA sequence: TGTGCCAGCAAGGTACTCAACTATGGCTACACCTTC.

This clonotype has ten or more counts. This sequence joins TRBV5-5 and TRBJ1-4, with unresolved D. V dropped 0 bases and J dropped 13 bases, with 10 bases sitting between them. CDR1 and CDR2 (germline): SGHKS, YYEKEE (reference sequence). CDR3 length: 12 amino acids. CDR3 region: CASSLGGRGLFF. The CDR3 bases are TGTGCCAGCAGCTTGGGTGGCAGAGGACTGTTTTTT. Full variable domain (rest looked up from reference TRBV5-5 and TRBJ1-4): DAGVTQSPTHLIKTRGQQVTLRCSPISGHKSVSWYQQVLGQGPQFIFQYYEKEERGRGNFPDRFSARQFPNYSSELNVNALLLGDSALYLCASSLGGRGLFFGSGTQLSVL.

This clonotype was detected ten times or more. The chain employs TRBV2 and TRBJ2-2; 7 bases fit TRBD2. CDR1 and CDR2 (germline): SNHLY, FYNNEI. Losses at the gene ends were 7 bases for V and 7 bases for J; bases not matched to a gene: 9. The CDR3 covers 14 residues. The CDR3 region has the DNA TGTGCCAGCACCGCACTCACTAGCGTCGGGGAGCTGTTTTTT. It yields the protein CASTALTSVGELFF. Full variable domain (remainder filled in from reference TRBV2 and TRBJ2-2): EPEVTQTPSHQVTQMGQEVILRCVPISNHLYFYWYRQILGQKVEFLVSFYNNEISEKSEIFDDQFSVERPDGSNFTLKIRSTKLEDSAMYFCASTALTSVGELFFGEGSRLTVL.

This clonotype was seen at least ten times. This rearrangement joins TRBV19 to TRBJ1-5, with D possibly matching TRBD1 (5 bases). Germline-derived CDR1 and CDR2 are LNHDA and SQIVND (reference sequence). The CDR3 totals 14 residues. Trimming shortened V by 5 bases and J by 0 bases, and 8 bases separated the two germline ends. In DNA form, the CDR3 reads TGTGCCAGTAGTCAGGGTTATAGCAATCAGCCCCAGCATTTT. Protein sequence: CASSQGYSNQPQHF.

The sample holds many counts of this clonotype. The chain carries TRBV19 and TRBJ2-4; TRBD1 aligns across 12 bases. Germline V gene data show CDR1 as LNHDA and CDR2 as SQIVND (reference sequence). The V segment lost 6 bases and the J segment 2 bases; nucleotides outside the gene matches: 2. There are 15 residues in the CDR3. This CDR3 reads CASRGTGGTKNIQYF. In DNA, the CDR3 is TGTGCCAGTAGGGGGACAGGGGGCACCAAAAACATTCAGTACTTC.

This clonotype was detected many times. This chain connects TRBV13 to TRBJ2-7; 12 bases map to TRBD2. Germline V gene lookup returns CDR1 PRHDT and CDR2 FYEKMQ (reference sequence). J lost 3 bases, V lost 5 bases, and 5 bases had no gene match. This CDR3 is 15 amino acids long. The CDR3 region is CASSRRTSGIYEQYF. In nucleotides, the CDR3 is TGTGCCAGCAGCCGAAGGACTAGCGGGATCTACGAGCAGTACTTC.

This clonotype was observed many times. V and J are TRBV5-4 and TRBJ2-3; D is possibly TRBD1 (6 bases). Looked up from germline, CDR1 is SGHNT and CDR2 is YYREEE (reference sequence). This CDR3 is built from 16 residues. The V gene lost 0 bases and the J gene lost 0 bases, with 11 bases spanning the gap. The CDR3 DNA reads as TGTGCCAGCAGCTTGGCCAACAGGGCTAGCACAGATACGCAGTATTTT. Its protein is CASSLANRASTDTQYF.

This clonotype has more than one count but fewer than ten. In DNA, the CDR3 is TGCAGTGCTAGGGGACAGGGCCCGAGTGCCGACGAGCAGTACTTC. Its translation is CSARGQGPSADEQYF. This chain joins TRBV20-1 and TRBJ2-7; 9 bases line up with TRBD1. The CDR3 has 15 amino acids. V lost 3 bases and J lost 5; bases outside the gene matches: 11. Germline CDR1 is DFQATT and CDR2 is SNEGSKA (reference sequence).

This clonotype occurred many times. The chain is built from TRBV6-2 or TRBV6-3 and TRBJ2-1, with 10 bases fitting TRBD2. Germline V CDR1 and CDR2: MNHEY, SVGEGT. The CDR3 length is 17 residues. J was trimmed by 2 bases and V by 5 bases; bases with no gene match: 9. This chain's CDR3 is CASSEHRGTSAYNEQFF. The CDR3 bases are TGTGCCAGCAGTGAACATAGGGGGACTAGCGCCTACAATGAGCAGTTCTTC.

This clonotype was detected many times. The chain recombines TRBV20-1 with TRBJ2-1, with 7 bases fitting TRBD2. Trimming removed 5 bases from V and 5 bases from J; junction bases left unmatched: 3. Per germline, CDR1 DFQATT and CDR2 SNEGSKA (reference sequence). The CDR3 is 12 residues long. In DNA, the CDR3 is TGCAGTGCTTCGCGGGAGAACAATGAGCAGTTCTTC. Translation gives CSASRENNEQFF.